The rows below give T cell receptor beta chains drawn from one sample of a study of human thymus T cells. Some clones are missing from TCRdb's copy, which holds only in-frame ones; the method was immunoSEQ multiplex PCR. This table has some 120,000 clones, around 94% appearing once. Sequencing was carried out using thymus tissue. The receptors were sampled from a boy younger than two with a congenital heart defect but otherwise immunologically healthy. CDR3s include the opening cysteine and the closing phenylalanine or tryptophan. The D gene is left open where the match is weak. Where a row states a size, it is once, few, many or the class of an expanded clone; other rows omit it.

size: -
V: TRBV28
D: -
J: TRBJ1-2
DNA: TGTGCCAGCAGCACAGGGTTGGGAGGCTACACCTTC
CDR3: CASSTGLGGYTF

size: -
V: TRBV5-6
D: TRBD2
J: TRBJ2-3
DNA: TGTGCCAGCAGCCGTCCCCAAGCGGGGCGTTCCACAGATACGCAGTATTTT
CDR3: CASSRPQAGRSTDTQYF

size: -
V: TRBV5-6
D: TRBD1
J: TRBJ1-2
DNA: TGTGCCAGCAGCTTGGATGCCCAGGGGGCGCACGGCTATGGCTACACCTTC
CDR3: CASSLDAQGAHGYGYTF

size: -
V: TRBV5-4
D: TRBD1
J: TRBJ2-7
DNA: TGTGCCAGCAGCTCCGACGACAGGGTTGGCTACGAGCAGTACTTC
CDR3: CASSSDDRVGYEQYF

size: -
V: TRBV11-2
D: TRBD1
J: TRBJ1-5
DNA: TGTGCCAGCAGCGCCGAACAGGGGGACGGCAATCAGCCCCAGCATTTT
CDR3: CASSAEQGDGNQPQHF

size: -
V: TRBV13
D: TRBD2
J: TRBJ2-3
DNA: TGTGCCAGCAGCTTAGGCAGGAGCGGGGGGGCCACAGATACGCAGTATTTT
CDR3: CASSLGRSGGATDTQYF

size: -
V: TRBV7-9
D: -
J: TRBJ1-1
DNA: TGTGCCAGCAGCCCATCACCGGGACTGGGCTACACTGAAGCTTTCTTT
CDR3: CASSPSPGLGYTEAFF

size: -
V: TRBV6-5
D: -
J: TRBJ1-6
DNA: TGTGCCAGCCGCCCAAACCTTGACAGTTCACCCCTCCACTTT
CDR3: CASRPNLDSSPLHF

size: -
V: TRBV15
D: -
J: TRBJ2-7
DNA: TGTGCCACCAGCAGAGATTTCGGGGAGTACGAGCAGTACTTC
CDR3: CATSRDFGEYEQYF

size: -
V: TRBV5-1
D: TRBD2
J: TRBJ2-1
DNA: TGCGCCAGCAGCTTCGGACTAGCGGGGCCCCACAATGAGCAGTTCTTC
CDR3: CASSFGLAGPHNEQFF

size: -
V: TRBV28
D: -
J: TRBJ2-3
DNA: TGTGCCAGCAGTTTGCTACCCCAGAGCCCAAGATACGCAGATACGCAGTATTTT
CDR3: CASSLLPQSPRYADTQYF

size: -
V: TRBV7-2
D: -
J: TRBJ1-3
DNA: TGTGCCAGCAGCTTAGCGCCACAGGGCACTGGAAACACCATATATTTT
CDR3: CASSLAPQGTGNTIYF

size: -
V: TRBV5-8
D: TRBD2
J: TRBJ2-3
DNA: TGTGCCAGTCTAAGATGCGCGGGGGACCTGGGAGATACGCAGTATTTT
CDR3: CASLRCAGDLGDTQYF

size: -
V: TRBV28
D: -
J: TRBJ1-2
DNA: TGTGCCAGCAGTCCCCCCGGGGCCGGTGCTGGCTACACCTTC
CDR3: CASSPPGAGAGYTF

size: -
V: TRBV11-3
D: TRBD2
J: TRBJ2-7
DNA: TGTGCCAGCACCGTTGGGGAGGGACCCTACGAGCAGTACTTC
CDR3: CASTVGEGPYEQYF

size: -
V: TRBV30
D: -
J: TRBJ1-5
DNA: TGTGCCTGGAGTGTGTGGGGGGGCATGCAGCCCCAGCATTTT
CDR3: CAWSVWGGMQPQHF

size: -
V: TRBV30
D: -
J: TRBJ1-1
DNA: TGTGCCTGGTCATCGGGAGGGCGACACACTGAAGCTTTCTTT
CDR3: CAWSSGGRHTEAFF

size: -
V: TRBV5-1
D: TRBD1
J: TRBJ2-7
DNA: TGCGCCAGCAGCCCCCGGGACAGGGGGCAGACGTACGAGCAGTACTTC
CDR3: CASSPRDRGQTYEQYF

size: -
V: TRBV7-2
D: TRBD2
J: TRBJ2-2
DNA: TGTGCCAGCAGCTTAGGAGGCGGGGGATACACCGGGGAGTTGTTTTTT
CDR3: CASSLGGGGYTGELFF

size: -
V: TRBV1
D: -
J: TRBJ2-7
DNA: TGCACCAGCAGCGCCCCCTACGAGCAGTACTTC
CDR3: CTSSAPYEQYF

size: -
V: TRBV9
D: -
J: TRBJ1-4
DNA: TGTGCCAGCAGCGTAGGGGTGGGGCCAACTAATGAAAAACTGTTTTTT
CDR3: CASSVGVGPTNEKLFF

size: -
V: TRBV6-1
D: -
J: TRBJ2-5
DNA: TGTGCCAGCAGCGCCCTTGGGGGGGAGACCCAGTACTTC
CDR3: CASSALGGETQYF

size: -
V: TRBV15
D: -
J: TRBJ1-3
DNA: TGTGCCACCAGCAGAGGTACAGGGAGTCCTGTCGGAAACACCATATATTTT
CDR3: CATSRGTGSPVGNTIYF

size: -
V: TRBV7-9
D: -
J: TRBJ2-2
DNA: TGTGCCAGCAGCCAAATTTCCCTGGACACCGGGGAGCTGTTTTTT
CDR3: CASSQISLDTGELFF

size: few
V: TRBV19
D: -
J: TRBJ1-6
DNA: TGTGCCAGTAGTATAGATGGGAGTAATTCACCCCTCCACTTT
CDR3: CASSIDGSNSPLHF

size: -
V: TRBV2
D: -
J: TRBJ1-5
DNA: TGTGCCAGCAGTGAAAATGTCCTGCCCCAGCATTTT
CDR3: CASSENVLPQHF

size: -
V: TRBV27
D: -
J: TRBJ1-4
DNA: TGTGCCAGCAGACCCGAACCGGGTTTTAATGAAAAACTGTTTTTT
CDR3: CASRPEPGFNEKLFF

size: -
V: TRBV4-3
D: -
J: TRBJ1-5
DNA: TGCGCCAGCAGCCAAGACAGGGCACGCCAGCCCCAGCATTTT
CDR3: CASSQDRARQPQHF

size: -
V: TRBV4-3
D: TRBD1
J: TRBJ1-5
DNA: TGCGCCAGCAGCCAAGGTACACAGGGGAATCAGCCCCAGCATTTT
CDR3: CASSQGTQGNQPQHF

size: -
V: TRBV7-9
D: TRBD2
J: TRBJ2-5
DNA: TGTGCCAGCTCCCTCGGGGGGTCTTTGGCCCAGTACTTC
CDR3: CASSLGGSLAQYF

size: -
V: TRBV30
D: TRBD2
J: TRBJ2-5
DNA: TGTGCCTGGAGTGTACTGGGATCCGCGGGGGGGCCCCAAGAGACCCAGTACTTC
CDR3: CAWSVLGSAGGPQETQYF

size: -
V: TRBV4-3
D: -
J: TRBJ2-2
DNA: TGCGCCAGCAGCGAGGGGGGCGGGGAGCTGTTTTTT
CDR3: CASSEGGGELFF

size: -
V: TRBV4-3
D: -
J: TRBJ2-1
DNA: TGCGCCAGCAGCCAATTACATCTGGAGGGTGAGCAGTTCTTC
CDR3: CASSQLHLEGEQFF

size: -
V: TRBV4-3
D: -
J: TRBJ1-2
DNA: TGCGCCAGCAGGGCAGTTGGGCGAGCCCCTAACTATGGCTACACCTTC
CDR3: CASRAVGRAPNYGYTF

size: -
V: TRBV28
D: -
J: TRBJ1-1
DNA: TGTGCCAGCAGTCCCCCCCTTGCGAACACTGAAGCTTTCTTT
CDR3: CASSPPLANTEAFF

size: -
V: TRBV11-3
D: TRBD1
J: TRBJ2-2
DNA: TGTGCCAGCAGCTTAGAAGGGGAAAGGACAGGGGACACCGGGGAGCTGTTTTTT
CDR3: CASSLEGERTGDTGELFF

size: -
V: TRBV4-1
D: -
J: TRBJ2-5
DNA: TGCGCCAGCAGCCAAGACAGACGGGGCAGGCATCAAGAGACCCAGTACTTC
CDR3: CASSQDRRGRHQETQYF

size: -
V: TRBV2
D: -
J: TRBJ2-1
DNA: TGTGCCAGCGGGGTGGAACTCCGATCGGACAATGAGCAGTTCTTC
CDR3: CASGVELRSDNEQFF

size: -
V: TRBV19
D: TRBD1
J: TRBJ1-2
DNA: TGTGCCAGCTCGGACAGGGTGTATGGCTACACCTTC
CDR3: CASSDRVYGYTF

size: -
V: TRBV5-6
D: TRBD2
J: TRBJ2-5
DNA: TGTGCCAGCAGCACACCGGGACTAGCGGGGAACCAAGAGACCCAGTACTTC
CDR3: CASSTPGLAGNQETQYF

size: -
V: TRBV28
D: TRBD2
J: TRBJ2-3
DNA: TGTGCCAGCAGCCTCCGACTAGCGGGGAATAGGGCGCAGTATTTT
CDR3: CASSLRLAGNRAQYF

size: -
V: TRBV30
D: TRBD1
J: TRBJ2-3
DNA: TGTGCCTGGACATCCGGACAGGGCACAGATACGCAGTATTTT
CDR3: CAWTSGQGTDTQYF

size: -
V: TRBV11-2
D: -
J: TRBJ2-7
DNA: TGTGCCAGCAGCCCCGTCGAGGGGGGCTGCTCGTACTTC
CDR3: CASSPVEGGCSYF

size: -
V: TRBV10-2
D: -
J: TRBJ2-5
DNA: TGCGCCAGCAGTGAGACTTGGTTGGGGGCGGCGGAGACCCAGTACTTC
CDR3: CASSETWLGAAETQYF

size: -
V: TRBV4-3
D: TRBD2
J: TRBJ2-3
DNA: TGCGCCAGCAGCCCAAAGGGTCGGGGGGGCACAGATACGCAGTATTTT
CDR3: CASSPKGRGGTDTQYF